These T cell receptor beta chains were read from a single sample in a study of cytomegalovirus exposure and HLA in healthy donors. Profiled with immunoSEQ multiplex PCR; TCRdb holds only in-frame clones, not every one. The sample has around 120,000 clones; around three quarters are singletons. The sample was PBMCs. The receptors here all came from a human donor in good health. Each CDR3 is given with its conserved first and last residue. D genes are given only for firm matches. Clone sizes are given selectively: once, few, many, or a class where the clone is expanded.

TRBV2	TRBJ1-1	NA	NA	CASDYLGQPNTEAFF	TGTGCCAGCGACTACTTAGGACAGCCAAACACTGAAGCTTTCTTT
TRBV4-1	TRBJ2-7	NA	few	CASSHPEDEQYF	TGCGCCAGCAGCCACCCCGAGGACGAGCAGTACTTC
TRBV11-3	TRBJ2-5	NA	NA	CASSSGDYETQYF	TGTGCCAGCAGCTCAGGGGACTATGAGACCCAGTACTTC
TRBV5-6	TRBJ2-7	TRBD1	NA	CASSSDTGDSYEQYF	TGTGCCAGCAGCTCAGATACAGGGGACTCCTACGAGCAGTACTTC
TRBV7-2	TRBJ1-2	TRBD1	NA	CASSGRDRPNYGYTF	TGTGCCAGCAGCGGCAGGGACAGGCCGAACTATGGCTACACCTTC
TRBV6-6	TRBJ1-4	TRBD1	NA	CATGQGDEKLFF	TGTGCCACCGGACAGGGCGATGAAAAACTGTTTTTT
TRBV18	TRBJ2-2	NA	NA	CASLLGGARAGELFF	TGTGCCAGCTTGCTCGGGGGAGCACGTGCCGGGGAGCTGTTTTTT
TRBV18	TRBJ2-1	NA	NA	CASSPPNQGSRDNEQFF	TGTGCCAGCTCACCACCAAACCAGGGTAGTAGGGACAATGAGCAGTTCTTC
TRBV11-1	TRBJ2-7	TRBD2	NA	CASSLGIGLAYEQYF	TGTGCCAGCAGCTTGGGTATTGGACTAGCGTACGAGCAGTACTTC
TRBV28	TRBJ1-5	NA	once	CASSLWGQRNQPQHF	TGTGCCAGCAGTTTATGGGGGCAGCGCAATCAGCCCCAGCATTTT
TRBV2	TRBJ2-4	NA	NA	CASSSSSFQSRDF	TGTGCCAGCAGTTCGTCTAGCTTTCAGTCTCGGGACTTC
TRBV28	TRBJ1-1	NA	NA	CASSPPEGMNTEAFF	TGTGCCAGCAGTCCCCCGGAGGGGATGAACACTGAAGCTTTCTTT